The 23 T cell receptor beta chains below come from one sample, sequenced in a study of cytomegalovirus exposure and HLA in healthy donors. The PCR made use of 60 Vbeta and 13 Jbeta primers. Sequencing was performed with immunoSEQ multiplex PCR; in TCRdb, only in-frame clones are kept and a portion is missing. The table records roughly 100,000 clones, roughly 70% of them present only once. The sequencing input was PBMCs. These receptor sequences come from a woman aged 45-65 years in good health and CMV-seropositive.

This chain links TRBV5-5 with TRBJ2-2; D perhaps matches TRBD1 (5 bases). The ends were cut back, 0 bases at V and 5 bases at J, with 5 bases in the middle. The CDR3 length is 13 residues. Germline CDR1 and CDR2: SGHKS and YYEKEE (reference sequence). DNA for the CDR3: TGTGCCAGCAGCTTGGAGGGGACCGGGGAGCTGTTTTTT. It encodes CASSLEGTGELFF.

In its sample, this clone was seen a few times. The rearrangement uses TRBV10-1 and TRBJ1-5; 8 bases align to TRBD1. This CDR3 comprises 15 residues. V shed 3 bases and J 3 bases; nucleotides not matched to a gene: 4. CDR1 is WNHNN, CDR2 SYGVQD, per germline (reference sequence). CDR3 loop: CASSDWTGYNQPQHF. In DNA form, the CDR3 reads TGCGCCAGCAGTGACTGGACAGGGTACAATCAGCCCCAGCATTTT.

V and J are TRBV14 and TRBJ2-7, with 10 bases lining up with TRBD2. V lost 0 bases to trimming and J lost 3 bases; unmatched junction nucleotides: 8. Germline V lookup: CDR1 SGHDN, CDR2 FVKESK. CDR3 length: 17 amino acids. The DNA for the CDR3 is TGTGCCAGCAGCCAAGAGGTTCCTAGCGGGAGTCGCTACGAGCAGTACTTC. Translation: CASSQEVPSGSRYEQYF.

The V gene is TRBV10-1, the J gene TRBJ2-1; 10 bases match TRBD2. The CDR3 covers 17 residues. Per the germline V gene, CDR1 is WNHNN and CDR2 is SYGVQD (reference sequence). The ends lost 3 bases at V and 4 bases at J; junction bases unmatched: 9. CDR3 amino acids: CASSDLAGVDRYNEQFF. CDR3 nucleotide sequence: TGCGCCAGCAGTGACCTAGCGGGAGTCGATAGATACAATGAGCAGTTCTTC.

In DNA, the CDR3 is TGTGCCAGCTACAGTGGAGGTAGCTCCTACGAGCAGTACTTC. Residues: CASYSGGSSYEQYF. The chain has TRBV28 and TRBJ2-5; D is possibly TRBD2 (5 bases). Gene TRBJ2-7 matches the end of the DNA better, so the J call may be wrong. CDR1 MDHEN and CDR2 SYDVKM come from the germline V gene. The CDR3 is 14 residues long.

The chain carries TRBV6-1 and TRBJ2-1; a weak D match, TRBD2 (6 bases). The CDR3 consists of 12 residues. Germline CDR1 and CDR2: MNHNS and SASEGT. V was trimmed by 4 bases and J by 12 bases, leaving 13 bases between them. This chain's CDR3 is CASSGTGTWQFF. Written as DNA, the CDR3 is TGTGCCAGCAGTGGGACCGGGACTTGGCAGTTCTTC.

This clone was picked up a small number of times. The chain recombines TRBV29-1 with TRBJ2-2, with D maybe TRBD2 (5 bases). The germline V and J ends were trimmed by 2 bases and 7 bases, with 14 bases remaining between them. This CDR3 comprises 14 residues. In germline, CDR1 is SQVTM, CDR2 ANQGSEA. The CDR3 DNA follows: TGCAGCGTTGAAATCCGGGGAGAGATCGGGGAGCTGTTTTTT. Residues: CSVEIRGEIGELFF.

This CDR3 reads CASHSSREAYEQYF. The CDR3 DNA sequence: TGTGCCAGCCATTCTTCGCGGGAGGCCTACGAGCAGTACTTC. The chain couples TRBV6-6 to TRBJ2-7; the match to TRBD2 covers 8 bases. Germline CDR1 and CDR2: MNHNY and SVGAGI (reference sequence). J was trimmed by 2 bases and V by 8 bases; bases with no gene match: 8. The CDR3 loop spans 14 amino acids.

The chain recombines TRBV19 with TRBJ1-5, with 7 bases aligning to TRBD1. The V and J ends lost 6 bases and 3 bases, in that order; junction bases with no gene match: 5. This CDR3 comprises 14 residues. Germline CDR1 reads LNHDA; CDR2 reads SQIVND (reference sequence). The CDR3 loop reads CASSAGQYNQPQHF. For the CDR3, the DNA is TGTGCCAGTAGCGCGGGACAGTACAATCAGCCCCAGCATTTT.

This clone was detected a few times. The chain uses TRBV29-1 and TRBJ2-1; no definite D call. Germline assignment: CDR1 SQVTM and CDR2 ANQGSEA. Trimming cost V 3 bases and J 0 bases, with 9 bases left between them. The CDR3 loop spans 14 amino acids. CDR3 sequence: CSVEGRSSYNEQFF. CDR3 DNA sequence: TGCAGCGTTGAGGGCCGGTCCTCCTACAATGAGCAGTTCTTC.

This clone was detected only a few times. This chain connects TRBV19 to TRBJ1-2, with TRBD1 identical over 8 bases. The junction had 4 bases not matched to a gene; V was cut back by 3 bases and J by 4 bases. Germline lookup yields CDR1 LNHDA and CDR2 SQIVND (reference sequence). The CDR3 is 14 residues long. This chain's CDR3 is CASSIGDRSYGYTF. CDR3 nucleotides: TGTGCCAGTAGTATTGGGGACAGGAGCTATGGCTACACCTTC. Full variable domain (outside the CDR3, taken from reference TRBV19 and TRBJ1-2): DGGITQSPKYLFRKEGQNVTLSCEQNLNHDAMYWYRQDPGQGLRLIYYSQIVNDFQKGDIAEGYSVSREKKESFPLTVTSAQKNPTAFYLCASSIGDRSYGYTFGSGTRLTVV.

The rearrangement links TRBV7-9 to TRBJ2-1; D may be TRBD1 (6 bases). The germline V gene encodes CDR1 SEHNR and CDR2 FQNEAQ (reference sequence). The CDR3 consists of 13 residues. V lost 1 base and J 9 bases, leaving 10 bases between the germline ends. The CDR3 protein is CASSLGTGREQFF. CDR3 nucleotide sequence: TGTGCCAGCAGCTTAGGCACAGGGCGTGAGCAGTTCTTC.

Comments on this clone: Mismatch with germline at one junction end may stem from a read error. J is TRBJ2-1 and V is TRBV2, with 13 bases lining up with TRBD2. CDR3 size: 12 residues. Per the germline V gene, CDR1 is SNHLY and CDR2 is FYNNEI. The CDR3 sequence is CARGLAGNSRVF. DNA of the CDR3: TGTGCCAGGGGACTAGCGGGAAACTCTAGGGTCTTC.

The table lists this clone with a few counts. J is TRBJ2-2 and V is TRBV19, with 8 nucleotides matching TRBD2. In germline, CDR1 is LNHDA, CDR2 SQIVND (reference sequence). The V gene end was trimmed by 3 bases and the J gene end by 5 bases; junction bases not matched to a gene: 8. CDR3 size: 16 residues. Written as DNA, the CDR3 is TGTGCCAGTAGTATCCTTACGGGAGGGGATACCGGGGAGCTGTTTTTT. Its translation: CASSILTGGDTGELFF.

This clone came up a few times. The gene calls are TRBV28 and TRBJ1-4; 7 positions match TRBD1. There are 15 residues in the CDR3. The germline gives CDR1 MDHEN, CDR2 SYDVKM. Trimming at V came to 3 bases and at J to 6 bases, leaving 7 bases not matched to a gene. The CDR3 region is CASSFDARGYEKLFF. CDR3 in DNA: TGTGCCAGCAGTTTTGACGCCAGGGGGTATGAAAAACTGTTTTTT.

The V and J genes are TRBV5-4 and TRBJ1-1; D is perhaps TRBD1 (6 bases). Trimming cost V 2 bases and J 4 bases, with 15 bases left between them. Looked up from germline, CDR1 is SGHNT and CDR2 is YYREEE (reference sequence). The CDR3 length is 15 residues. DNA of the CDR3: TGTGCCAGCAGCTTCCAAGCAGGGGTCGGCACTGAAGCTTTCTTT. Its translation: CASSFQAGVGTEAFF.

In this sample, this clone turned up a few times. The chain carries TRBV14 and TRBJ1-2; D is possibly TRBD1 (5 bases). V was trimmed by 3 bases and J by 8 bases, leaving 13 bases between them. The CDR3 is 13 amino acids. Germline assignment: CDR1 SGHDN and CDR2 FVKESK. The CDR3 DNA is TGTGCCAGCAGCCACCAGGGATATTGGGGCTACACCTTC. This sequence encodes CASSHQGYWGYTF.

This rearrangement joins TRBV6-5 to TRBJ1-4; 9 bases match TRBD1. The CDR3 covers 16 residues. The ends lost 4 bases at V and 6 bases at J; junction bases unmatched: 9. Germline CDR1 is MNHEY and CDR2 is SVGAGI. Here the CDR3 reads CASSFEQGAGDEKLFF. The CDR3 region has the DNA TGTGCCAGCAGTTTTGAACAGGGGGCAGGTGATGAAAAACTGTTTTTT.

In this sample, this clone turned up once. This chain's CDR3 is CASSAGTSGTNEQFF. The CDR3 region has the DNA TGTGCCAGCAGCGCCGGGACTAGCGGGACCAATGAGCAGTTCTTC. The gene calls are TRBV9 and TRBJ2-1, with 13 bases that match TRBD2. The CDR3 consists of 15 residues. V was clipped by 3 bases and J by 6 bases; unmatched bases: 3. The V gene's germline CDR1 is SGDLS and CDR2 YYNGEE.

This sequence joins TRBV18 and TRBJ2-1, with 12 bases aligning to TRBD2. CDR1 KGHSH and CDR2 LQKENI come from the germline V gene. The CDR3 covers 16 residues. The J segment lost 5 bases and the V segment lost 4 bases, leaving 6 bases of the junction unmatched. The CDR3 region is CASSLLTSGGNNEQFF. The CDR3 DNA reads as TGTGCCAGCTCACTACTGACTAGCGGGGGAAACAATGAGCAGTTCTTC.

The rearrangement joins TRBV28 to TRBJ2-7; the D gene is possibly TRBD2 (6 bases). CDR1 and CDR2 (germline): MDHEN, SYDVKM. V lost 10 bases, J lost 0 bases, and 16 bases lay in between. The CDR3 contains 14 residues. For the CDR3, the DNA is TGTGCCATAAGGGGACTCCTAAGCTCCTACGAGCAGTACTTC. It specifies CAIRGLLSSYEQYF.

The chain is built from TRBV28 and TRBJ1-5; TRBD1 matches at 8 bases. V shed 6 bases and J 3 bases; nucleotides not matched to a gene: 4. The CDR3 totals 14 residues. The germline gives CDR1 MDHEN, CDR2 SYDVKM. The CDR3 spells CASSPTGVNQPQHF. For the CDR3, the DNA is TGTGCCAGCAGCCCGACAGGGGTCAATCAGCCCCAGCATTTT.

This clone showed up just a few times. V is TRBV19 and J is TRBJ1-6; D is perhaps TRBD1 (5 bases). The germline V and J ends were trimmed by 8 bases and 7 bases, with 9 bases remaining between them. Germline CDR1 LNHDA, CDR2 SQIVND (reference sequence). This CDR3 comprises 12 residues. CDR3 region: CASHYRNSPLHF. The CDR3 nucleotides read TGTGCCAGTCACTACAGGAATTCACCCCTCCACTTT.